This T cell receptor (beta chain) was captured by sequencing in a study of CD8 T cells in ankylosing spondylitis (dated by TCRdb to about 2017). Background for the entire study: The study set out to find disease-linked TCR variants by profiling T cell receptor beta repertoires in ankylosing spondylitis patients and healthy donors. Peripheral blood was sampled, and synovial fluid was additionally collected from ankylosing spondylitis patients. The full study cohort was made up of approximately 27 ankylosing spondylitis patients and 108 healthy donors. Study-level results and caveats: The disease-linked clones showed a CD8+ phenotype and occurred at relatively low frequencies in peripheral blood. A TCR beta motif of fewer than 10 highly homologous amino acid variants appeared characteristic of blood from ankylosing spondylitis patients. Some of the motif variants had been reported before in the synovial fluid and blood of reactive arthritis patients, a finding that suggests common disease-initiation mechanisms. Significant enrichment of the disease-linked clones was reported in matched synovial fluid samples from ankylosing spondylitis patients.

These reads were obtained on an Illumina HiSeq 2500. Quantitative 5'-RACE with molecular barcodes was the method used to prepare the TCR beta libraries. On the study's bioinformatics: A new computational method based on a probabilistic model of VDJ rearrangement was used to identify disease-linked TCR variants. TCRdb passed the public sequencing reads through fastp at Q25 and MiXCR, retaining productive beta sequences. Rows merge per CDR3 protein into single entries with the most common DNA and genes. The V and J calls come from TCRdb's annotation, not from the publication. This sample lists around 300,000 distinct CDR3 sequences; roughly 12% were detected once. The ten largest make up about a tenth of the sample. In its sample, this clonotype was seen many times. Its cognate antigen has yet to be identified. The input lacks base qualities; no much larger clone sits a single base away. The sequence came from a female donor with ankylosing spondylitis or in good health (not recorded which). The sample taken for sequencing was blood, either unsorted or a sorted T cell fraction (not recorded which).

The nucleotides read TGCAGTGAGAGCCACGACAGGGGCTACGAGCAGTACTTC. The translation is CSESHDRGYEQYF. The V and J genes are TRBV20-1 and TRBJ2-7; TRBD1 agrees with 8 junctional bases. V ends up 7 bases short and J 3 bases short, with an unmatched junction base count of 8. CDR1 and CDR2 were assigned from the germline V gene (reference sequence) as DFQATT and SNEGSKA. CDR3 length: 13 amino acids, cysteine to phenylalanine. The sequence is cut down to CDR3 DNA, 39 bases in frame from base 1.